Listed below are T cell receptor beta chains from one sample, sequenced in a study of blood T cells in healthy people across ages. TCRdb re-called the 5' RACE reads with MiXCR, one entry per CDR3 protein. The repertoire has about a million distinct CDR3 sequences, around two fifths of them found once; the top ten carry around 13%. The sequencing sample was made of blood. These receptors were collected from a man aged 18 to 30 in good health. Each CDR3 is given with its conserved first and last residue. D genes are given only for firm matches. Clone size is stated in some rows and not others, as once, few, many or a class when expanded.

.	TRBV7-2	.	TRBJ2-3	CASGLEGDTQYF	TGTGCCAGCGGCTTAGAGGGTGATACGCAGTATTTT
.	TRBV20-1	.	TRBJ2-5	CSTTHMEQETQYF	TGCAGTACCACACATATGGAGCAAGAGACCCAGTACTTC
few	TRBV6-5	.	TRBJ1-2	CATSGEGTGYTF	TGTGCCACCTCTGGCGAAGGGACGGGCTACACCTTC
.	TRBV4-2	.	TRBJ2-3	CARSQDTGQGSRYF	TGTGCCAGAAGCCAAGATACTGGCCAGGGGAGCCGGTATTTT
.	TRBV20-1	.	TRBJ2-5	CSASPPGLLQETQYF	TGCAGTGCTAGCCCGCCGGGACTTTTACAAGAGACCCAGTACTTC
.	TRBV4-2	.	TRBJ1-4	CASSQDRWSNEKLFF	TGTGCCAGCAGCCAAGACAGGTGGAGTAATGAAAAACTGTTTTTT
.	TRBV7-2	TRBD1	TRBJ1-1	CASIGQGSTEAFF	TGTGCCAGCATAGGACAGGGGAGCACTGAAGCTTTCTTT
few	TRBV9	.	TRBJ2-7	CASRGSSDEQYF	TGTGCCAGTAGGGGGTCTAGCGACGAGCAGTACTTC
.	TRBV7-3	.	TRBJ2-1	CASSLRRDDNEQFF	TGTGCCAGCAGCTTAAGGCGGGATGACAATGAGCAGTTCTTC
many	TRBV28	.	TRBJ2-3	CASSLGTSTDTQYF	TGTGCCAGCAGCTTAGGGACTAGCACAGATACGCAGTATTTT
few	TRBV4-1	TRBD1	TRBJ2-5	CASSQDRQGDQETQYF	TGCGCCAGCAGCCAAGATCGACAGGGGGATCAAGAGACCCAGTACTTC
few	TRBV20-1	.	TRBJ2-3	CSASITDTQYF	TGCAGTGCTAGTATTACAGATACGCAGTATTTT
few	TRBV27	TRBD2	TRBJ2-1	CASSLSLLAGGWYNEQFF	TGTGCCAGCAGTTTATCGCTGCTAGCGGGGGGGTGGTACAATGAGCAGTTCTTC
.	TRBV20-1	TRBD2	TRBJ2-4	CSARFLAVNEQYF	TGCAGTGCTAGGTTTCTAGCGGTCAATGAGCAGTACTTC
.	TRBV7-2	.	TRBJ1-6	CASSFLRGYNSPLHF	TGTGCCAGCAGCTTTCTCCGGGGCTATAATTCACCCCTCCACTTT
.	TRBV24-1	TRBD1	TRBJ1-2	CATSDDRGANYGYTF	TGTGCCACCAGTGACGACAGGGGAGCTAACTATGGCTACACCTTC
.	TRBV12-3/TRBV12-4	.	TRBJ1-5	CASSFTGGRAGQPQHF	TGTGCCAGCAGTTTTACGGGTGGCAGGGCGGGGCAGCCCCAGCATTTT
.	TRBV4-1	TRBD1	TRBJ2-5	CASSQEGDRRETQYF	TGCGCCAGCAGCCAAGAAGGGGACAGACGGGAGACCCAGTACTTC
many	TRBV5-1	.	TRBJ2-4	CASSVRGGLKNIQYF	TGCGCCAGCAGCGTCAGGGGCGGCCTCAAAAACATTCAGTACTTC
.	TRBV12-5	TRBD2	TRBJ2-1	CASGGGLAPHEQFF	TGTGCTAGTGGTGGGGGACTAGCCCCGCATGAGCAGTTCTTC
few	TRBV4-3	.	TRBJ1-1	CASSQEGARQNTEAFF	TGCGCCAGCAGCCAAGAAGGAGCTCGACAGAACACTGAAGCTTTCTTT
many	TRBV4-3	.	TRBJ2-1	CASSQDAGGINEQFF	TGCGCCAGCAGCCAAGATGCAGGAGGAATCAATGAGCAGTTCTTC
.	TRBV18	.	TRBJ2-3	CASSPTQTGWPSTQYF	TGTGCCAGCTCACCGACCCAAACAGGGTGGCCCTCTACGCAGTATTTT
.	TRBV7-3	TRBD1	TRBJ1-6	CASSPAGGGNSPLHF	TGTGCCAGCAGCCCAGCAGGGGGTGGAAATTCACCCCTCCACTTT
few	TRBV12-3/TRBV12-4	.	TRBJ2-7	CASTRSYEQYF	TGTGCCAGCACCAGATCCTACGAGCAGTACTTC
.	TRBV13	TRBD1	TRBJ1-5	CASSIPDREKTQHF	TGTGCCAGCAGCATACCGGACAGGGAAAAGACCCAGCATTTT
few	TRBV20-1	.	TRBJ2-3	CSARALRSTDTQYF	TGCAGTGCTAGAGCCCTTCGTAGCACAGATACGCAGTATTTT
.	TRBV20-1	.	TRBJ1-2	CSALHRTNYGYTF	TGCAGTGCCCTACACCGGACTAACTATGGCTACACCTTC
.	TRBV6-1	.	TRBJ1-2	CASSLGPDGCTF	TGTGCCAGCAGTTTGGGGCCGGATGGCTGCACCTTC